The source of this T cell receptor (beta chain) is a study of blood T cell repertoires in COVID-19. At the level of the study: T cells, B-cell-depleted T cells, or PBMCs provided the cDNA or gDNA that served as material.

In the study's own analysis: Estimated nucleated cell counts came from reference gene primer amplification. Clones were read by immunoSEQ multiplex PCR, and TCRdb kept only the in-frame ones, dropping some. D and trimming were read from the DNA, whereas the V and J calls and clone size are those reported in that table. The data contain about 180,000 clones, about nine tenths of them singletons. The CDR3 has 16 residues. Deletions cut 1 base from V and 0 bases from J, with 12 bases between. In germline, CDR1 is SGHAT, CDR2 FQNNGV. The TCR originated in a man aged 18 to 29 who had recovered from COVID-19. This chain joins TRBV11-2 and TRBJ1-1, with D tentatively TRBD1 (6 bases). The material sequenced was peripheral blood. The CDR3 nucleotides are TGTGCCAGCAGCTTAGGCCTCCAGGGGTTGAACACTGAAGCTTTCTTT. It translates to CASSLGLQGLNTEAFF.